This entry lists 28 T cell receptor beta chains sequenced from one sample in a study of radiotherapy plus CTLA-4 blockade in lung cancer. Data came from immunoSEQ multiplex PCR; TCRdb stores just in-frame clones and leaves some out. The data contain about 19,000 clones, approximately 85% of them singletons. The input for sequencing was peripheral blood, taken from a patient treated with radiotherapy plus ipilimumab. The receptors come from a human donor with non-small cell lung cancer whose response to radiotherapy plus ipilimumab could not be evaluated.

This sequence joins TRBV10-3 and TRBJ2-7, with a weak D call TRBD1 (5 bases). V shed 7 bases and J shed 2 bases, with 15 bases lying between them. CDR1 and CDR2 (germline): ENHRY, SYGVKD. The CDR3 runs to 14 residues. CDR3 DNA sequence: TGTGCCATCACCCCAGGGCAGAGCACCTACGAGCAGTACTTC. This codes for CAITPGQSTYEQYF.

The V call is TRBV7-9, the J call TRBJ2-7; TRBD1 agrees at 11 bases. The germline gives CDR1 SEHNR, CDR2 FQNEAQ (reference sequence). V lost 3 bases to trimming and J lost 7 bases; unmatched junction nucleotides: 8. This CDR3 region has 15 residues. The CDR3 loop is CASSLGQGGTGEQYF. The DNA of the CDR3 is TGTGCCAGCAGCTTGGGACAGGGGGGCACCGGAGAGCAGTACTTC.

The CDR3 loop reads CSVQGGETEAFF. CDR3 nucleotides: TGCAGCGTACAGGGGGGTGAGACTGAAGCTTTCTTT. The chain carries TRBV29-1 and TRBJ1-1; 8 bases fit TRBD1. The germline V gene has CDR1 SQVTM and CDR2 ANQGSEA. CDR3 length equals 12 residues. Unmatched junction bases numbered 5, after V lost 6 bases and J lost 5 bases. The full variable domain, with the rest looked up from reference TRBV29-1 and TRBJ1-1, is SAVISQKPSRDICQRGTSLTIQCQVDSQVTMMFWYRQQPGQSLTLIATANQGSEATYESGFVIDKFPISRPNLTFSTLTVSNMSPEDSSIYLCSVQGGETEAFFGQGTRLTVV.

The rearrangement links TRBV6-5 to TRBJ2-1, with D possibly matching TRBD1 (6 bases). The germline CDR1 and CDR2 sequences are MNHEY and SVGAGI. Trimming stripped 4 bases from V and 15 bases from J, with 16 bases between. The CDR3 runs to 12 residues. The CDR3 region has the DNA TGTGCCAGCAGTTCTCCAGGGACATTGACGTTCTTC. It codes for CASSSPGTLTFF.

The V gene is TRBV19, the J gene TRBJ1-2; TRBD1 might be the D (6 bases). The germline V gene has CDR1 LNHDA and CDR2 SQIVND (reference sequence). V lost 5 bases, J lost 3 bases, and 16 bases lay in between. This CDR3 has 15 amino acids. CDR3 region: CASSPQGKGDYGYTF. The CDR3, as DNA: TGTGCCAGTAGTCCCCAGGGGAAGGGGGACTATGGCTACACCTTC.

This rearrangement joins TRBV10-2 to TRBJ2-5; 8 bases agree with TRBD1. V shed 6 bases and J 7 bases; nucleotides not matched to a gene: 1. There are 11 residues in the CDR3. The germline CDR1 and CDR2 sequences are WSHSY and SAAADI. The CDR3 nucleotides are TGCGCCAGCAGCACAGGGGGGACCCAGTACTTC. Residues: CASSTGGTQYF.

This chain uses TRBV11-2 with TRBJ1-2; 10 positions agree with TRBD1. Losses at the gene ends were 1 base for V and 5 bases for J; bases not matched to a gene: 1. Germline CDR1 is SGHAT and CDR2 is FQNNGV. The CDR3 covers 14 residues. CDR3 sequence (DNA): TGTGCCAGCAGCTTAGGGGGACAGGGGTATGGCTACACCTTC. Amino acid sequence: CASSLGGQGYGYTF. Looking up the rest from reference TRBV11-2 and TRBJ1-2 gives the full variable domain: EAGVAQSPRYKIIEKRQSVAFWCNPISGHATLYWYQQILGQGPKLLIQFQNNGVVDDSQLPKDRFSAERLKGVDSTLKIQPAKLEDSAVYLCASSLGGQGYGYTFGSGTRLTVV.

V usage is TRBV11-2 and J usage is TRBJ2-7, with TRBD2 as a possible D gene (6 bases). Trimming cost V 5 bases and J 0 bases, with 14 bases left between them. This CDR3 has 15 residues. CDR1 is SGHAT, CDR2 FQNNGV, per germline. CDR3 sequence: CASSPFDGSSYEQYF. The CDR3, as DNA: TGTGCCAGCAGCCCCTTCGACGGGAGCTCCTACGAGCAGTACTTC.

The chain links TRBV4-1 to TRBJ1-3; 11 positions agree with TRBD1. Trimming cost V 0 bases and J 0 bases; bases outside gene matches: 4. The CDR3 covers 18 residues. Germline V gene sequence: CDR1 MGHRA, CDR2 YSYEKL. This chain's CDR3 is CASSQETGTGGSGNTIYF. CDR3 nucleotide sequence: TGCGCCAGCAGCCAAGAAACCGGGACAGGGGGCTCTGGAAACACCATATATTTT.

The chain is built from TRBV7-2 and TRBJ2-5; no reliable D call. This CDR3 contains 13 residues. The germline V gene has CDR1 SGHTA and CDR2 FQGNSA. V was clipped by 5 bases and J by 5 bases, with 12 bases between them. DNA of the CDR3: TGTGCCAGCAGCCCTAGGCTCCTCGAGACCCAGTACTTC. It is translated as CASSPRLLETQYF.

The chain uses TRBV28 and TRBJ1-3, with D unresolved. The CDR3 length is 16 residues. CDR1 and CDR2 from the germline V gene are MDHEN and SYDVKM. Trimming left V 6 bases short and J 4 bases short, with 19 bases between. In nucleotides, the CDR3 is TGTGCCAGCAGAGACCTACTCGGGGTCTCAGGAAACACCATATATTTT. It is translated as CASRDLLGVSGNTIYF.

The DNA for the CDR3 is TGTGCCAGCAAAAGGAAGACAGGGGGCTATGGCTACACCTTC. Residues: CASKRKTGGYGYTF. V and J are TRBV6-5 and TRBJ1-2; 9 bases match TRBD1. The CDR3 extends over 14 amino acids. J gave up 4 bases and V 7 bases, and 7 bases lay outside the gene matches. CDR1 and CDR2 from the germline V gene are MNHEY and SVGAGI.

This clone occurred once. V is TRBV11-2 and J is TRBJ2-1, with D hard to call. The CDR3 loop spans 12 amino acids. Per germline, CDR1 SGHAT and CDR2 FQNNGV. V lost 4 bases and J 7 bases, leaving 8 bases between the germline ends. CDR3 protein: CASSSWSNEQFF. CDR3 nucleotides: TGTGCCAGCAGCTCCTGGAGTAATGAGCAGTTCTTC.

The rearrangement joins TRBV6-5 to TRBJ2-7; possible D gene TRBD2, 5 bases. Germline lookup yields CDR1 MNHEY and CDR2 SVGAGI. This CDR3 is 13 amino acids long. Trimming left V 4 bases short and J 3 bases short, with 10 bases between. The CDR3 bases are TGTGCCAGCAGTTTCTTAGACTACTACGAGCAGTACTTC. Translation: CASSFLDYYEQYF.

This chain links TRBV7-9 with TRBJ1-1; TRBD1 might be the D (5 bases). This CDR3 comprises 14 residues. Germline-derived CDR1 and CDR2 are SEHNR and FQNEAQ (reference sequence). Trimming stripped 0 bases from V and 13 bases from J, with 18 bases between. As DNA, the CDR3 is TGTGCCAGCAGCTTAGCGGAAGGGTGGCAGGGAGGTTTCTTT. This codes for CASSLAEGWQGGFF.

This chain connects TRBV5-6 to TRBJ1-3, with 8 bases aligning to TRBD1. V gave up 4 bases and J gave up 0 bases; unmatched junction bases: 6. The CDR3 runs to 16 residues. CDR1 and CDR2 from the germline V gene are SGHDT and YYEEEE. CDR3 loop: CASSVAGGSSGNTIYF. CDR3 nucleotide sequence: TGTGCCAGCAGCGTCGCAGGGGGCAGCTCTGGAAACACCATATATTTT.

J is TRBJ2-7 and V is TRBV5-1; 10 bases agree with TRBD2. CDR3 length: 15 residues. Trimming at V came to 5 bases and at J to 7 bases, leaving 12 bases not matched to a gene. Germline assignment: CDR1 SGHRS and CDR2 YFSETQ. The CDR3 is CASRPGRAGGPEQYF. The CDR3 nucleotides are TGCGCCAGCAGACCCGGCAGAGCGGGAGGGCCTGAGCAGTACTTC.

CDR3 nucleotide sequence: TGTGCCAGCACTCTATTAGGGTCAGCGGGGGAAAAACTGTTTTTT. Amino acid sequence: CASTLLGSAGEKLFF. The genes are TRBV27 and TRBJ1-4; unclear D gene. This CDR3 region has 15 residues. In germline, CDR1 is MNHEY, CDR2 SMNVEV (reference sequence). V was trimmed by 7 bases and J by 8 bases, leaving 20 bases between them.

The J gene is TRBJ1-1, the V gene TRBV10-2; TRBD1 aligns across 7 bases. The length of the CDR3 is 16 residues. CDR1 is WSHSY, CDR2 SAAADI, per germline. V was clipped by 4 bases and J by 8 bases; unmatched bases: 16. Here the CDR3 DNA reads TGCGCCAGCAGTGGGACCTCAACAGGGGCCCGGGTGGAAGCTTTCTTT. Translation: CASSGTSTGARVEAFF.

V is TRBV6-5 and J is TRBJ1-2, with D possibly matching TRBD1 (5 bases). This CDR3 region has 13 residues. Germline CDR1 and CDR2: MNHEY and SVGAGI. V was pared by 0 bases and J by 8 bases, with 10 bases between. CDR3 residues: CASSYSQGRGYTF. The CDR3 coding sequence is TGTGCCAGCAGTTACTCGCAGGGCCGAGGCTACACCTTC.

In this sample, this clone turned up a few times. CDR3 loop: CASSQDRTGAQPQHF. The CDR3 DNA reads as TGCGCCAGCAGCCAAGATCGGACAGGGGCTCAGCCCCAGCATTTT. This chain links TRBV4-3 with TRBJ1-5; 9 bases agree with TRBD1. Trimming at V came to 0 bases and at J to 6 bases, leaving 3 bases not matched to a gene. CDR3 length: 15 amino acids. The germline V gene encodes CDR1 LGHNA and CDR2 YSLEER.

The rearrangement links TRBV27 to TRBJ2-7, with 7 nucleotides matching TRBD1. V shed 6 bases and J 5 bases; nucleotides not matched to a gene: 13. In germline, CDR1 is MNHEY, CDR2 SMNVEV (reference sequence). The CDR3 runs 15 residues. In DNA, the CDR3 is TGTGCCAGCAGAATTAGGCAGGGGGAGTGGAACGAGCAGTACTTC. Translating it yields CASRIRQGEWNEQYF.

The chain joins TRBV5-4 to TRBJ2-5; TRBD1 might be the D (6 bases). The DNA end favors TRBJ2-7, so the J call may be wrong. This CDR3 is built from 16 residues. CDR1 is SGHNT and CDR2 is YYREEE in the germline V gene (reference sequence). CDR3 protein: CASSLAGTPSSYEQYF. The DNA of the CDR3 is TGTGCCAGCAGCTTGGCCGGGACACCGAGCTCCTACGAGCAGTACTTC.

The rearrangement uses TRBV5-6 and TRBJ2-7, with no clear D. Germline CDR1 reads SGHDT; CDR2 reads YYEEEE. CDR3 length equals 14 residues. V was pared by 3 bases and J by 0 bases, with 10 bases between. The CDR3: CASSSGFPSYEQYF. Written as DNA, the CDR3 is TGTGCCAGCAGCTCCGGGTTTCCCTCCTACGAGCAGTACTTC.

J is TRBJ2-3 and V is TRBV5-1, with 9 bases that match TRBD2. The CDR3 sequence is 16 residues long. With 0 bases clipped from V and 3 bases from J, the junction kept 5 bases outside the gene matches. The germline V gene encodes CDR1 SGHRS and CDR2 YFSETQ. The CDR3 sequence: CASSLVAGGPTDTQYF. The CDR3 DNA reads TGCGCCAGCAGCTTGGTTGCGGGAGGGCCGACAGATACGCAGTATTTT. The full variable domain, completed using reference TRBV5-1 and TRBJ2-3, is KAGVTQTPRYLIKTRGQQVTLSCSPISGHRSVSWYQQTPGQGLQFLFEYFSETQRNKGNFPGRFSGRQFSNSRSEMNVSTLELGDSALYLCASSLVAGGPTDTQYFGPGTRLTVL.

The CDR3 spells CASSRISGGASYNEQFF. For the CDR3, the DNA is TGCGCCAGCAGCCGGATTAGCGGGGGGGCCTCCTACAATGAGCAGTTCTTC. The V and J genes are TRBV5-1 and TRBJ2-1; 11 nucleotides align to TRBD2. Germline CDR1 and CDR2: SGHRS and YFSETQ. The CDR3 is made up of 17 amino acids. V lost 4 bases, J lost 0 bases, and 6 bases stayed unmatched.

A few counts support this clone. The chain recombines TRBV5-1 with TRBJ1-2; possibly TRBD1 for D (6 bases). Trimming stripped 3 bases from V and 8 bases from J, with 14 bases between. Per germline, CDR1 SGHRS and CDR2 YFSETQ. The CDR3 runs 13 residues. In DNA, the CDR3 is TGCGCCAGCAGCTCTACACAGGGAGGGGGCTACACCTTC. Amino acid sequence: CASSSTQGGGYTF. Looking up the rest from reference TRBV5-1 and TRBJ1-2 gives the full variable domain: KAGVTQTPRYLIKTRGQQVTLSCSPISGHRSVSWYQQTPGQGLQFLFEYFSETQRNKGNFPGRFSGRQFSNSRSEMNVSTLELGDSALYLCASSSTQGGGYTFGSGTRLTVV.

The CDR3 coding sequence is TGTGCCAGCAGCTTAGGAAAACAGGGCCCGAGCACCGGGGAGCTGTTTTTT. Amino acid sequence: CASSLGKQGPSTGELFF. The chain joins TRBV7-9 to TRBJ2-2; perhaps TRBD1 as D (6 bases). The CDR3 is made up of 17 amino acids. Germline lookup yields CDR1 SEHNR and CDR2 FQNEAQ (reference sequence). Trimming took off 1 base at V and 4 bases at J, with 16 bases between the two ends.